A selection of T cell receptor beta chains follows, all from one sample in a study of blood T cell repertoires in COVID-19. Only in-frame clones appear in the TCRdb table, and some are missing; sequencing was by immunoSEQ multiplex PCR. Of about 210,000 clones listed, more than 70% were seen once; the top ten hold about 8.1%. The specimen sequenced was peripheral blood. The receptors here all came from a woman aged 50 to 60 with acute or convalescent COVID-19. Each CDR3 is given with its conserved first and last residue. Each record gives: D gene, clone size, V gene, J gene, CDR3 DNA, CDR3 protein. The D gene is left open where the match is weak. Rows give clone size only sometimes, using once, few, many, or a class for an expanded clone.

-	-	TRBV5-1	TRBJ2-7	TGCGCCAGCAGCTACGAACAGGAATACGAGCAGTACTTC	CASSYEQEYEQYF
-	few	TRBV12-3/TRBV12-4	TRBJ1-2	TGTGCCAGCAGCACTTCGGGCTATGGCTACACCTTC	CASSTSGYGYTF
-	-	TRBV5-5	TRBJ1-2	TGTGCCAGCAGCTTGACCCCAGCGACCTATGGCTACACCTTC	CASSLTPATYGYTF
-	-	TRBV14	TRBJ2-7	TGTGCCAGCAGCCAAGTTAGAGGTGGCGGCGGACAGAGCTCCTACGAGCAGTACTTC	CASSQVRGGGGQSSYEQYF
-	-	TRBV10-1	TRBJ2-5	TGCGCCAGCAGTGGCCCCTCGAGAGAGACCCAGTACTTC	CASSGPSRETQYF
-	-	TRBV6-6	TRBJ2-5	TGTGCCAGTGGGACTCGGGGAGAGACCCAGTACTTC	CASGTRGETQYF
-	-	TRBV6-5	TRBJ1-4	TGTGCCAGCTCTCCACACACTAATGAAAAACTGTTTTTT	CASSPHTNEKLFF
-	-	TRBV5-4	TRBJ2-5	TGTGCCAGCAGCTTGGACAGTGAGACCCAGTACTTC	CASSLDSETQYF
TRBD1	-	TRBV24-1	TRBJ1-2	TGTGCCACCAGTGATTTTCGACAGGGGCATTATGGCTACACCTTC	CATSDFRQGHYGYTF
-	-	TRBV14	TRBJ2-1	TGTGCCAGCAGCCCGAGCGGCAATGAGCAGTTCTTC	CASSPSGNEQFF
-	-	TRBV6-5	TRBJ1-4	TGTGCCAGCAGTTCTACATCGACAGTTAATGAAAAACTGTTTTTT	CASSSTSTVNEKLFF
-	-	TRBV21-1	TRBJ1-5	TGTGCCAGCCCGGGGGGAGAGAGTTATCAGCCCCAGCATTTT	CASPGGESYQPQHF
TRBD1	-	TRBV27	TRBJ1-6	TGTGCCAGCAGTCAATACAGTCCCGGGACAGCCAATTCACCCCTCCACTTT	CASSQYSPGTANSPLHF
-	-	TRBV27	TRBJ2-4	TGTGCCAGCAGTTTTCTTCTAGCCAAAAACATTCAGTACTTC	CASSFLLAKNIQYF
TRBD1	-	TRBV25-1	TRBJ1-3	TGTGCCACCACGACAGGGGACGCTGGAAACACCATATATTTT	CATTTGDAGNTIYF
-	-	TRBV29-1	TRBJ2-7	TGCAGCGTTGGGGACACTCGCTACGAGCAGTACTTC	CSVGDTRYEQYF
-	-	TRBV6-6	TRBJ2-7	TGTGCCAGCAGACAAAACTCCTACGAGCAGTACTTC	CASRQNSYEQYF
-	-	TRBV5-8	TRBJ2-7	TGTGCCAGCAGCTTGCGCGCCAGAGCGTCCGAGCAGTACTTC	CASSLRARASEQYF
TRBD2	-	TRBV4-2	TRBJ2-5	TGTGCCAGCAGCCAAGCCGTGAGGACTAGCGGGATGGAGACCCAGTACTTC	CASSQAVRTSGMETQYF
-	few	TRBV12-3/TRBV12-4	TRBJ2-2	TGTGCCAGCAGTTCCTTGGCGGCCGGGGAGCTGTTTTTT	CASSSLAAGELFF
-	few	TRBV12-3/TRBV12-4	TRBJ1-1	TGTGCCAGCAGTCCCGGGGATTTAGAAGCTTTCTTT	CASSPGDLEAFF
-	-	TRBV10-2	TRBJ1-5	TGCGCCAGCAGTGTCGGGGGTAATCAGCCCCAGCATTTT	CASSVGGNQPQHF
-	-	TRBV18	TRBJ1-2	TGTGCCAGCTCATCCAACCTAGCGCAGGCGGGGGCTAACTATGGCTACACCTTC	CASSSNLAQAGANYGYTF
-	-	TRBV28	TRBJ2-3	TGTGCCAGCGGCCCGCCCGGACTATTAGATAGCACAGATACGCAGTATTTT	CASGPPGLLDSTDTQYF
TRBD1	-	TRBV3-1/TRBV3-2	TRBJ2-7	TGTGCCAGCAGCCCTGAACAGGGGGAGCAGTACTTC	CASSPEQGEQYF
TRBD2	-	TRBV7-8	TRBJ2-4	TGTGCCAGCAGCTTATACCTAGCGGGCCAAAACATTCAGTACTTC	CASSLYLAGQNIQYF
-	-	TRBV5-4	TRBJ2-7	TGTGCCAGCAGCTTGGAGCGGAGCCTCTCCTACGAGCAGTACTTC	CASSLERSLSYEQYF
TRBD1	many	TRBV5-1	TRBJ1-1	TGCGCCAGCAGCAGACCCGGGACAGGGGACACTGAAGCTTTCTTT	CASSRPGTGDTEAFF
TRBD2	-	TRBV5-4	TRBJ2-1	TGTGCCAGCAGCTGGGCAGTGGGACCGGGACTAAGCAATAATGAGCAGTTCTTC	CASSWAVGPGLSNNEQFF
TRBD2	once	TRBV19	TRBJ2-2	TGTGCCAGTAGTATCCGGACTAGCGGGAACCAGAACACCGGGGAGCTGTTTTTT	CASSIRTSGNQNTGELFF
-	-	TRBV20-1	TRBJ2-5	TGCAGTGCTAGTGGAGGAGGACAAGAGACCCAGTACTTC	CSASGGGQETQYF
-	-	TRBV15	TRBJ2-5	TGTGCCACCAGCAGAGATAATTCAGGAGAGACCCAGTACTTC	CATSRDNSGETQYF
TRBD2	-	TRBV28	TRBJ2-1	TGTGCCAGCAGGGAAGCGGGAGGGCCTAATGAGCAGTTCTTC	CASREAGGPNEQFF